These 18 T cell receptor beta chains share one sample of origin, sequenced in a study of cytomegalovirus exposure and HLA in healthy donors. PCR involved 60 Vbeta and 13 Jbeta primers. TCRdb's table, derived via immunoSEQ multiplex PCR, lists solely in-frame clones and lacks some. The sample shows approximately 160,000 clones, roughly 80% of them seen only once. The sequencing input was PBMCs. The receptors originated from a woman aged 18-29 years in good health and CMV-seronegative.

The CDR3 here is CASSLRASADNEQFF. CDR3 nucleotides: TGTGCCAGCAGCTTAAGAGCGAGCGCGGACAATGAGCAGTTCTTC. V and J are TRBV7-9 and TRBJ2-1; D not certain. The CDR3 covers 15 residues. V lost 2 bases, J lost 5 bases, and 13 bases lay in between. The germline CDR1 and CDR2 sequences are SEHNR and FQNEAQ (reference sequence).

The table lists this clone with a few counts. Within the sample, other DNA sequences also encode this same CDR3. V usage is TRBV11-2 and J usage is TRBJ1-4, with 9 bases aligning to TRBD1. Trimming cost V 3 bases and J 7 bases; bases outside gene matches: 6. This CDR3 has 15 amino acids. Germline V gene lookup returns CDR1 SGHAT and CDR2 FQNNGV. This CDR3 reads CASSLGDRDFEKLFF. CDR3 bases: TGTGCCAGCAGCTTGGGGGACAGGGATTTTGAAAAACTGTTTTTT.

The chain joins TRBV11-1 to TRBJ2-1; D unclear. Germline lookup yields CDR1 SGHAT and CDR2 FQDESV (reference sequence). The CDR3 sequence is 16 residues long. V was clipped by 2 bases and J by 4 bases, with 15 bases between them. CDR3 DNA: TGTGCCAGCAGCTTACGTCTCCCTCATAGTTACAATGAGCAGTTCTTC. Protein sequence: CASSLRLPHSYNEQFF.

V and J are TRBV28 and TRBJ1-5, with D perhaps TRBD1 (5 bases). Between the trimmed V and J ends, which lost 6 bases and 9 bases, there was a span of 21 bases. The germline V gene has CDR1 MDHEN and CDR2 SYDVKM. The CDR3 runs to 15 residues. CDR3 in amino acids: CASSQTGLVNRPQHF. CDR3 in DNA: TGTGCCAGCAGCCAAACAGGTTTGGTTAACCGGCCCCAGCATTTT.

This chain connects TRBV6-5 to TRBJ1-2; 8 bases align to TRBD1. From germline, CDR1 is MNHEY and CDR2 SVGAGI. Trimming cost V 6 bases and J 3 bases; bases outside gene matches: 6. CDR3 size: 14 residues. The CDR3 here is CASRDQGADYGYTF. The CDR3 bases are TGTGCCAGCAGGGACCAGGGGGCCGACTATGGCTACACCTTC.

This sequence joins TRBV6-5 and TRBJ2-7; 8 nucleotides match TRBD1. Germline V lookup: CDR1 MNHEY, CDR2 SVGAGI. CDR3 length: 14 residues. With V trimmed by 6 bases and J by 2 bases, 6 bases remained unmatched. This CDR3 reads CASSPDRGAYEQYF. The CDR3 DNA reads TGTGCCAGCAGCCCTGACAGGGGAGCCTACGAGCAGTACTTC.

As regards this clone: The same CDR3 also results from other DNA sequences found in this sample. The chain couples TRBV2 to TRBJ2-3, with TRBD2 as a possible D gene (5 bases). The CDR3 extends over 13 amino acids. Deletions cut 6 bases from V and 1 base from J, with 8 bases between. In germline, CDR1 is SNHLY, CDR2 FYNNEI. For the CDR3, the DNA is TGTGCCAGCAGCGGACTTGGCACAGATACGCAGTATTTT. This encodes CASSGLGTDTQYF. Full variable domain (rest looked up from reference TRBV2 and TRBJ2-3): EPEVTQTPSHQVTQMGQEVILRCVPISNHLYFYWYRQILGQKVEFLVSFYNNEISEKSEIFDDQFSVERPDGSNFTLKIRSTKLEDSAMYFCASSGLGTDTQYFGPGTRLTVL.

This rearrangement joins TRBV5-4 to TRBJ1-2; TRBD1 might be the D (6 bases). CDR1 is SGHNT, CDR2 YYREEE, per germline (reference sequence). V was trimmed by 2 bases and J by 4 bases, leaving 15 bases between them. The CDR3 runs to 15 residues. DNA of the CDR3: TGTGCCAGCAGCTTAGCAGGGGCAGGAGTCTATGGCTACACCTTC. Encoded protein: CASSLAGAGVYGYTF.

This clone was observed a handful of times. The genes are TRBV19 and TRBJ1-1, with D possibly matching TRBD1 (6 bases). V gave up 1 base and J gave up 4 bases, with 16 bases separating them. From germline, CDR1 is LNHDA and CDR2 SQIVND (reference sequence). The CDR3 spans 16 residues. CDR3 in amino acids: CASSIGWTRGSTEAFF. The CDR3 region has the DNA TGTGCCAGTAGTATAGGTTGGACAAGGGGGAGCACTGAAGCTTTCTTT.

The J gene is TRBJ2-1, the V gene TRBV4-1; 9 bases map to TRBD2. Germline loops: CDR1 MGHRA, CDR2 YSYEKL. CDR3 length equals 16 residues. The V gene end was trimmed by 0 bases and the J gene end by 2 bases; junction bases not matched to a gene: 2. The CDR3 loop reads CASSQEIAGAYNEQFF. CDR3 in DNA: TGCGCCAGCAGCCAAGAGATAGCGGGAGCCTACAATGAGCAGTTCTTC.

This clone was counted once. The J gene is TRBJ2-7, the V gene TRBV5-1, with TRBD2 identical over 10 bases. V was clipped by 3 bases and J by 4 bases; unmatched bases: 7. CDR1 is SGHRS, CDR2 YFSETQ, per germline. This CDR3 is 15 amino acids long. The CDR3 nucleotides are TGCGCCAGCAGCTCTACCGGGACTAGCGTGTACGAGCAGTACTTC. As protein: CASSSTGTSVYEQYF.

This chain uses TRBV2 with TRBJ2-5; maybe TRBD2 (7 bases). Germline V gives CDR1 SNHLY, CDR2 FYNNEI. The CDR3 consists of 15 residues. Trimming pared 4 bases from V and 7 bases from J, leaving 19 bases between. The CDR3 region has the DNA TGTGCCAGCAGTGCATCCGGGGGGCTCGTAGCGACCCAGTACTTC. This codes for CASSASGGLVATQYF.

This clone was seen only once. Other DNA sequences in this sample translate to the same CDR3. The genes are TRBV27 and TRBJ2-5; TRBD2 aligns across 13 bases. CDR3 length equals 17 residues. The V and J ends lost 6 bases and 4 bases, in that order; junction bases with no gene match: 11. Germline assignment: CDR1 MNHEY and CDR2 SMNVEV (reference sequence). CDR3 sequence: CASSPSTSGRRGETQYF. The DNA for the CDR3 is TGTGCCAGCAGCCCTTCGACTAGCGGGAGGCGGGGAGAGACCCAGTACTTC.

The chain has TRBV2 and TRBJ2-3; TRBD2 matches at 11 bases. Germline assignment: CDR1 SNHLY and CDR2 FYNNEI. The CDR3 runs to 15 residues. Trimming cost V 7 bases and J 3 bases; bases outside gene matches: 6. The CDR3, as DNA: TGTGCCAGCACTTTTAGCGGGAGGGGGACAGATACGCAGTATTTT. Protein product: CASTFSGRGTDTQYF.

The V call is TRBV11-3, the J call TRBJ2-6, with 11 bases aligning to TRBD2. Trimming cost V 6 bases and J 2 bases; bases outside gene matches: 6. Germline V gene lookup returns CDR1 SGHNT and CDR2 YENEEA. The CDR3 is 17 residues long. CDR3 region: CASRDSGRAPGANVLTF. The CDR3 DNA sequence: TGTGCCAGCAGAGATAGCGGGAGGGCCCCTGGGGCCAACGTCCTGACTTTC.

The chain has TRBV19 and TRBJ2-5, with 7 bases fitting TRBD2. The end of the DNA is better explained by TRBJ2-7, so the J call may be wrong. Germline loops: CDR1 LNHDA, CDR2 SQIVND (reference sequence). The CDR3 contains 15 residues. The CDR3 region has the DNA TGTGCCAGTAGTACGCTTCCCGGGAGGCTCTACGAGCAGTACTTC. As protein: CASSTLPGRLYEQYF.

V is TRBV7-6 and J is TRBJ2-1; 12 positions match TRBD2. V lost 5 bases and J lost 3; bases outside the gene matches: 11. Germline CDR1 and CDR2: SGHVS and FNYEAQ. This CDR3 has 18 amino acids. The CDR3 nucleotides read TGTGCCAGCAGCCTTGGACTAGCGGGACAACCGTACTACAATGAGCAGTTCTTC. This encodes CASSLGLAGQPYYNEQFF.

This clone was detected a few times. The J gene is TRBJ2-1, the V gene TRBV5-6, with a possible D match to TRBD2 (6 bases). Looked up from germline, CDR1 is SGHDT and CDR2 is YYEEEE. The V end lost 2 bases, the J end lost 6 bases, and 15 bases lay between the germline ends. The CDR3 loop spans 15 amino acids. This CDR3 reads CASSFGRGRTNEQFF. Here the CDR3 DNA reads TGTGCCAGCAGCTTTGGGCGGGGTCGAACCAATGAGCAGTTCTTC.